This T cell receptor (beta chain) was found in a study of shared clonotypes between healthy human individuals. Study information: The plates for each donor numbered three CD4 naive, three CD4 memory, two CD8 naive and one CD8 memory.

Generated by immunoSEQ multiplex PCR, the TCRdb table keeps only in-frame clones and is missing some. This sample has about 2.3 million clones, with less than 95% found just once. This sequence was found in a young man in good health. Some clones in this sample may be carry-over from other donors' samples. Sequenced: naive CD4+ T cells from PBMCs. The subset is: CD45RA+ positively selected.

The CDR3 DNA sequence: TGTGCCAGCAGCTATGGGGGCTACTTGAACTATGGCTACACCTTC. It codes for CASSYGGYLNYGYTF. The chain has TRBV5-4 and TRBJ1-2, with a possible D match to TRBD1 (6 bases). Germline CDR1 SGHNT, CDR2 YYREEE (reference sequence). The CDR3 is made up of 15 amino acids. Between the trimmed V and J ends, which lost 3 bases and 2 bases, there was a span of 14 bases. Combining the CDR3 with reference TRBV5-4 and TRBJ1-2 gives the whole variable domain ETGVTQSPTHLIKTRGQQVTLRCSSQSGHNTVSWYQQALGQGPQFIFQYYREEENGRGNFPPRFSGLQFPNYSSELNVNALELDDSALYLCASSYGGYLNYGYTFGSGTRLTVV.